This TCR beta chain emerged from a study of patients and donors after allogeneic stem cell transplantation. TCRdb analysed the RT-PCR reads with MiXCR anew, one entry per CDR3 protein. The repertoire has approximately 140,000 distinct CDR3 sequences, about two fifths of them found once; the top ten carry 50%. The CDR3 loop spans 15 amino acids. CDR1 is SSHAT, CDR2 FNYEAQ, per germline (reference sequence). The sample holds a few counts of this clonotype. One junction end disagrees with the germline gene, perhaps due to a read error. The sequencing sample was made of blood, either unsorted or a sorted T cell fraction (not recorded which). The rearrangement links TRBV7-7 to TRBJ1-1; D may be TRBD1 (5 bases). The TCR was taken from a human donor who was either an allogeneic HSCT recipient or a stem cell or donor lymphocyte infusion donor (not recorded which). It is not recorded whose cells these are; they may come from a transplant donor. Here the CDR3 reads CASSLAPRGGTEAFF. The DNA for the CDR3 is TGTGCTAGCAGCTTAGCACCGAGGGGAGGCACTGAAGCTTTCTTT. Based on the CDR3 plus reference TRBV7-7 and TRBJ1-1, the full variable domain is GAGVSQSPRYKVTKRGQDVTLRCDPISSHATLYWYQQALGQGPEFLTYFNYEAQPDKSGLPSDRFSAERPEGSISTLTIQRTEQRDSAMYRCASSLAPRGGTEAFFGQGTRLTVV.